This is a list of T cell receptor beta chains from one sample in a study of T cell repertoires in cytomegalovirus infection. TCRdb analysed the reads with MiXCR anew, one entry per CDR3 protein. Of approximately 490,000 distinct CDR3 sequences listed, 11% are singletons. Sample: PBMCs. These receptors all stem from a human donor in good health (CMV status not recorded). Some clones in this sample may be carry-over from other donors' samples. Each CDR3 is given with its conserved first and last residue. D genes are given only for firm matches. Rows give clone size only sometimes, using once, few, many, or a class for an expanded clone.

TRBJ1-5 | NA | few | TRBV7-2 | TGTGCCAGCAGCTTAGCGACGGGACTGGGGCAGCCCCAGCATTTT | CASSLATGLGQPQHF
TRBJ2-1 | TRBD2 | NA | TRBV12-3/TRBV12-4 | TGTGCCAGCAGTTTATTAACGGGAGGGCTGGGCAATGAGCAGTTCTTC | CASSLLTGGLGNEQFF
TRBJ2-7 | NA | many | TRBV12-3/TRBV12-4 | TGTGCCAGCAGCCCGTTCCGAGGGGAGCAGAACGAGCAGTACTTC | CASSPFRGEQNEQYF
TRBJ1-1 | TRBD1 | many | TRBV27 | TGTGCCAGCAGTTTCGACAGGGCGGGGAACACTGAAGCTTTCTTT | CASSFDRAGNTEAFF
TRBJ2-5 | NA | NA | TRBV29-1 | TGCAGCGTTGTAACAGGCCAAGAGACCCAGTACTTC | CSVVTGQETQYF
TRBJ2-1 | TRBD2 | many | TRBV4-1 | TGCGCCAGCAGCCAAGATGGCGGGGGGGGGTACAATGAGCAGTTCTTC | CASSQDGGGGYNEQFF
TRBJ2-2 | NA | NA | TRBV20-1 | TGCAGTGCTAGAGATGGGAGCGGGTGGAACACCGGGGAGCTGTTTTTT | CSARDGSGWNTGELFF
TRBJ1-4 | NA | few | TRBV12-3/TRBV12-4 | TGTGCCAGCAGTTTAGGGGGCAGGTTGAGAGAAAAACTGTTTTTT | CASSLGGRLREKLFF
TRBJ1-3 | TRBD1 | many | TRBV11-3 | TGTGCCACGCCGGGGACAGGCAACTCTGGAAACACCATATATTTT | CATPGTGNSGNTIYF
TRBJ2-2 | NA | few | TRBV3-1 | TGTGCCAGCAGCCAAGTGAGGACTACCCCCGGGGAGCTGTTTTTT | CASSQVRTTPGELFF
TRBJ2-5 | NA | many | TRBV6-5 | TGTGCCAGCAGTTACTCTGGCAGGCGCTCGGAGACCCAGTACTTC | CASSYSGRRSETQYF
TRBJ2-7 | TRBD1 | few | TRBV5-1 | TGCGCCTCCGGGACAGGGATAAGCTCCTACGAGCAGTACTTC | CASGTGISSYEQYF
TRBJ2-7 | NA | many | TRBV28 | TGTGCCAGCAGTTCCATACAGGGTAACTCCTACGAGCAGTACTTC | CASSSIQGNSYEQYF
TRBJ1-2 | NA | few | TRBV20-1 | TGCAGTGCTAGCGGGTCTGGGGGTAATTATGGCTACACCTTC | CSASGSGGNYGYTF
TRBJ1-2 | NA | many | TRBV7-9 | TGTGCCAGCAGCCAGGGGAATGTTGATGGCTACACCTTC | CASSQGNVDGYTF
TRBJ2-2 | TRBD1 | many | TRBV24-1 | TGTGCCACCAGTGATCCTCGACAGGGGAACACCGGGGAGCTGTTTTTT | CATSDPRQGNTGELFF
TRBJ1-5 | NA | many | TRBV20-1 | TGCAGTGCCACCGTCGACAGCTCCCAGCATTTT | CSATVDSSQHF
TRBJ1-1 | NA | many | TRBV19 | TGTGCCAGTAGTAAAGGCAGGGCGGACTACACTGAAGCTTTCTTT | CASSKGRADYTEAFF
TRBJ2-3 | NA | many | TRBV7-2 | TGTGCCAGCAGCTTTGGGGGCACGCAGTATTTT | CASSFGGTQYF
TRBJ2-5 | TRBD2 | many | TRBV20-1 | TGCAGTGCCCGAGGGGGCGGGGGGGCCGAGGAGACCCAGTACTTC | CSARGGGGAEETQYF
TRBJ2-3 | TRBD1 | few | TRBV19 | TGTGCCAGTAGTGGGGACAGCTATACGCAGTATTTT | CASSGDSYTQYF
TRBJ2-1 | NA | NA | TRBV13 | TGTGCCAGCAGCCAGGGGGGCCAGGAAGGGGGTGTTGGTGAGCAGTTCTTC | CASSQGGQEGGVGEQFF
TRBJ2-7 | TRBD2 | many | TRBV7-4 | TGTGCCAGCAGGCGGCGACTAGCGGGAGATTCCTACGAGCAGTACTTC | CASRRRLAGDSYEQYF
TRBJ1-1 | TRBD1 | many | TRBV28 | TGTGCCAGCAGTTCCCGGACAGGGGCCTCGAACACTGAAGCTTTCTTT | CASSSRTGASNTEAFF
TRBJ1-5 | NA | NA | TRBV7-3 | TGTGCCAGCAGCTCTGAGGGTGGTCAGCCCCAGCATTTT | CASSSEGGQPQHF
TRBJ2-3 | NA | NA | TRBV14 | TGTGCCAGCGCATCAGCGGCATCAGATACGCAGTATTTT | CASASAASDTQYF
TRBJ2-3 | TRBD2 | many | TRBV28 | TGTGCCAGCAGTGTAACTAGCGGGAGTGGGTATTTT | CASSVTSGSGYF
TRBJ2-3 | NA | NA | TRBV5-6 | TGTGCCAGCAGCTTGGGGTTGGGGGAAGATACGCAGTATTTT | CASSLGLGEDTQYF
TRBJ2-1 | TRBD2 | many | TRBV12-3/TRBV12-4 | TGTGCCAGCACCTCGCGCGGGGGGTCTAGCTCCTACAATGAGCAGTTCTTC | CASTSRGGSSSYNEQFF
TRBJ2-5 | TRBD2 | many | TRBV7-8 | TGTGCCAGCAGCTTACTGGGACTAGGCCCTGATCGGGCCCAGTACTTC | CASSLLGLGPDRAQYF
TRBJ2-1 | TRBD2 | many | TRBV7-9 | TGTGCCAGCGCGCGGGAGGCGGGTTACGATGAGCAGTTCTTC | CASAREAGYDEQFF
TRBJ1-5 | TRBD1 | many | TRBV4-2 | TGTGCCAGCAGCCTCCCGGGACAGACGAATCAGCCCCAGCATTTT | CASSLPGQTNQPQHF
TRBJ2-5 | NA | many | TRBV7-9 | TGTGCCAGCAGCACCAAGACGGCCCCAGAGACCCAGTACTTC | CASSTKTAPETQYF
TRBJ2-1 | NA | NA | TRBV24-1 | TGTGCCACCAGTGATCCCTTTGAGGGACGCTCCTACAATGAGCAGTTCTTC | CATSDPFEGRSYNEQFF
TRBJ1-6 | NA | many | TRBV7-9 | TGTGCCAGCAGCTTACTAGCCGGGACAAATAATTCACCCCTCCACTTT | CASSLLAGTNNSPLHF